Shown below are 25 T cell receptor beta chains from a single sample sequenced in a study of identical twins. TCRdb called the 5' RACE reads again in MiXCR, with one record for every CDR3 protein. The table records some 20,000 distinct CDR3 sequences, roughly 69% of them present only once. Sequenced: memory (CD45RO+) T cells sorted from blood. The receptors here all came from a woman between 18 and 29 years old in good health. This table probably holds off-target reads from a library built for another chain.

This rearrangement joins TRBV2 to TRBJ2-1; the match to TRBD2 covers 11 bases. The V segment lost 8 bases and the J segment 7 bases; nucleotides outside the gene matches: 4. This CDR3 region has 13 residues. Germline CDR1 is SNHLY and CDR2 is FYNNEI. CDR3 amino acids: CASRLAGRNEQFF. In DNA, the CDR3 is TGTGCCAGCCGACTAGCGGGAAGGAATGAGCAGTTCTTC.

The rearrangement uses TRBV9 and TRBJ2-7; D may be TRBD2 (5 bases). Per the germline V gene, CDR1 is SGDLS and CDR2 is YYNGEE. The CDR3 is 15 amino acids. V lost 3 bases and J 2 bases, leaving 15 bases between the germline ends. The CDR3 sequence: CASSAHLGNPYEQYF. For the CDR3, the DNA is TGTGCCAGCAGCGCCCACCTCGGGAATCCCTACGAGCAGTACTTC.

This clonotype was found a few times. In DNA, the CDR3 is TGCGCCAGCAGCCCGACTAGCGGGAGGCCCCAAGAGACCCAGTACTTC. It translates to CASSPTSGRPQETQYF. V is TRBV4-3 and J is TRBJ2-5, with TRBD2 identical over 13 bases. The V gene end was trimmed by 4 bases and the J gene end by 1 base; junction bases not matched to a gene: 3. CDR1 is LGHNA and CDR2 is YSLEER in the germline V gene. This CDR3 has 16 amino acids.

The rearrangement joins TRBV25-1 to TRBJ2-4, with D perhaps TRBD1 or TRBD2 (5 bases each). Germline V gives CDR1 MGHDK, CDR2 SYGVNS. V lost 10 bases to trimming and J lost 10 bases, with 17 bases between them. CDR3 size: 12 residues. This CDR3 is CATSGRSLIQYF. The CDR3 nucleotides read TGTGCCACTTCGGGACGGTCCTTAATTCAGTACTTC.

This chain joins TRBV9 and TRBJ2-1; 7 nucleotides line up with TRBD2. Germline CDR1 SGDLS, CDR2 YYNGEE. V lost 8 bases, J lost 1 base, and 9 bases stayed unmatched. The CDR3 contains 15 residues. CDR3 residues: CASGGGGSSYNEQFF. The CDR3 DNA follows: TGTGCCAGTGGGGGGGGTGGCTCTTCCTACAATGAGCAGTTCTTC.

The J gene is TRBJ1-1, the V gene TRBV18, with 7 bases fitting TRBD1. This CDR3 spans 14 amino acids. Germline lookup yields CDR1 KGHSH and CDR2 LQKENI. V was pared by 6 bases and J by 2 bases, with 6 bases of the junction left unmatched. The CDR3 region has the DNA TGTGCCAGCTCGAAGGACAGGTCAAACACTGAAGCTTTCTTT. This translates into CASSKDRSNTEAFF. Using reference TRBV18 and TRBJ1-1 for the parts outside the CDR3, the full variable domain is NAGVMQNPRHLVRRRGQEARLRCSPMKGHSHVYWYRQLPEEGLKFMVYLQKENIIDESGMPKERFSAEFPKEGPSILRIQQVVRGDSAAYFCASSKDRSNTEAFFGQGTRLTVV.

The rearrangement joins TRBV19 to TRBJ1-2; D is perhaps TRBD1 (5 bases). Trimming removed 1 base at V and 8 bases at J, with 20 bases between. CDR3 size: 16 residues. Germline V CDR1 and CDR2: LNHDA, SQIVND (reference sequence). Written as DNA, the CDR3 is TGTGCCAGTAGTATAGCGTCCGGCAGGGCGAAAGGGGGCTACACCTTC. The encoded protein is CASSIASGRAKGGYTF.

The J gene is TRBJ2-5, the V gene TRBV20-1; D could derive from TRBD1 or TRBD2 (5 bases each). V dropped 1 base and J dropped 5 bases, with 8 bases sitting between them. Germline CDR1 is DFQATT and CDR2 is SNEGSKA (reference sequence). The CDR3 runs 12 residues. In DNA form, the CDR3 reads TGCAGTGCTAGAGGGGGGAGTGAGACCCAGTACTTC. Its translation: CSARGGSETQYF.

The V call is TRBV20-1, the J call TRBJ2-1; D is uncertain. The CDR3 is made up of 13 amino acids. V was shortened by 3 bases and J by 2 bases, with 8 bases between the two germline ends. The germline V gene has CDR1 DFQATT and CDR2 SNEGSKA (reference sequence). The CDR3 loop reads CSASRGTYNEQFF. As DNA, the CDR3 is TGCAGTGCTAGCCGCGGTACCTACAATGAGCAGTTCTTC.

The V gene is TRBV6-6, the J gene TRBJ2-7; no clear D. The CDR3 contains 13 residues. The V gene's germline CDR1 is MNHNY and CDR2 SVGAGI (reference sequence). V gave up 7 bases and J gave up 6 bases, with 16 bases separating them. DNA of the CDR3: TGTGCCAGCAATGAACAGTCGGAGTTCGAGCAGTACTTC. Translating gives CASNEQSEFEQYF.

This chain connects TRBV6-2 or TRBV6-3 to TRBJ2-4, with D perhaps given as TRBD1 or TRBD2 (5 bases each). The CDR3 has 16 amino acids. Germline assignment: CDR1 MNHEY and CDR2 SVGEGT. V lost 2 bases, J lost 7 bases, and 18 bases lay in between. CDR3 sequence (DNA): TGTGCCAGCAGTTACCCTCCGGGACGCTGGGTGAACATTCAGTACTTC. Amino acid sequence: CASSYPPGRWVNIQYF.

This sequence joins TRBV11-2 and TRBJ2-3; 9 bases map to TRBD1. Trimming cost V 5 bases and J 4 bases; bases outside gene matches: 10. This CDR3 comprises 16 residues. Germline-derived CDR1 and CDR2 are SGHAT and FQNNGV. The CDR3 protein is CASSGMGQGSSDTQYF. CDR3 in DNA: TGTGCCAGCAGCGGGATGGGACAGGGAAGTTCAGATACGCAGTATTTT.

The CDR3 region is CASSLSQGLSKDEQFF. The CDR3 region has the DNA TGCGCCAGCAGTCTCTCCCAGGGACTCAGTAAGGATGAGCAGTTCTTC. The chain uses TRBV23-1 and TRBJ2-1, with D possibly matching TRBD2 (6 bases). TRBV23-1 is marked as an open reading frame, function uncertain. The V end lost 4 bases, the J end lost 8 bases, and 21 bases lay between the germline ends. This CDR3 comprises 16 residues.

The gene calls are TRBV20-1 and TRBJ2-5; D call uncertain. The germline V gene encodes CDR1 DFQATT and CDR2 SNEGSKA (reference sequence). CDR3 length: 13 residues. V dropped 5 bases and J dropped 2 bases, with 12 bases sitting between them. The CDR3 nucleotides are TGCAGTGCTCTGGTGGCGGCTCAAGAGACCCAGTACTTC. It codes for CSALVAAQETQYF.

The chain has TRBV11-2 and TRBJ2-2; D call uncertain. Trimming pared 3 bases from V and 0 bases from J, leaving 8 bases between. Germline CDR1 is SGHAT and CDR2 is FQNNGV. This CDR3 comprises 15 residues. CDR3 sequence reads: CASSFYRTNTGELFF. The DNA of the CDR3 is TGTGCCAGCAGCTTCTACCGGACGAACACCGGGGAGCTGTTTTTT.

This rearrangement joins TRBV5-1 to TRBJ2-5; D perhaps matches TRBD1 (6 bases). The CDR3 contains 13 residues. Deletions cut 4 bases from V and 5 bases from J, with 12 bases between. Germline values: CDR1 SGHRS, CDR2 YFSETQ. In DNA form, the CDR3 reads TGCGCCAGCAGCGTCGGGACAAAGGAGACCCAGTACTTC. As protein: CASSVGTKETQYF. The whole variable domain, remainder taken from reference TRBV5-1 and TRBJ2-5, is KAGVTQTPRYLIKTRGQQVTLSCSPISGHRSVSWYQQTPGQGLQFLFEYFSETQRNKGNFPGRFSGRQFSNSRSEMNVSTLELGDSALYLCASSVGTKETQYFGPGTRLLVL.

This chain joins TRBV7-2 and TRBJ2-7, with D unresolved. This CDR3 spans 11 amino acids. CDR1 SGHTA and CDR2 FQGNSA come from the germline V gene. Trimming took 5 bases from V and 0 from J, leaving 2 bases between them. The CDR3 loop reads CASSGSYEQYF. The CDR3 region has the DNA TGTGCCAGCAGCGGCTCCTACGAGCAGTACTTC.

The chain uses TRBV10-3 and TRBJ2-3, with 10 bases fitting TRBD2. The CDR3 runs to 16 residues. In germline, CDR1 is ENHRY, CDR2 SYGVKD. After removal of 6 bases from V and 5 bases from J, the junction contained 11 bases not matched to a gene. Written as DNA, the CDR3 is TGTGCCATCAGGGCTACCAGCGGGAGGGCCGGAGATACGCAGTATTTT. Amino acids: CAIRATSGRAGDTQYF.

This rearrangement joins TRBV2 to TRBJ1-4; D uncertain. Trimming pared 5 bases from V and 6 bases from J, leaving 16 bases between. The CDR3 has 15 amino acids. Germline CDR1 is SNHLY and CDR2 is FYNNEI. CDR3: CASSSALRMDEKLFF. The CDR3 nucleotides are TGTGCCAGCAGTTCCGCCCTGCGAATGGATGAAAAACTGTTTTTT.

The genes are TRBV29-1 and TRBJ2-1; D is ambiguous. Trimming took off 3 bases at V and 5 bases at J, with 5 bases between the two ends. The CDR3 is made up of 11 amino acids. Germline V gives CDR1 SQVTM, CDR2 ANQGSEA. The CDR3 protein is CSVEFHNEQFF. The CDR3 bases are TGCAGCGTTGAGTTCCACAATGAGCAGTTCTTC.

This clonotype was counted only a few times. The CDR3 is CASSLADRPTGELFF. The CDR3, as DNA: TGTGCCAGCAGCTTAGCGGACAGGCCCACCGGGGAGCTGTTTTTT. This chain joins TRBV7-6 and TRBJ2-2; 7 bases map to TRBD1. The germline CDR1 and CDR2 sequences are SGHVS and FNYEAQ. Trimming at V came to 0 bases and at J to 4 bases, leaving 2 bases not matched to a gene. This CDR3 spans 15 amino acids.

V and J are TRBV7-2 and TRBJ2-3; D uncertain. The V end lost 5 bases, the J end lost 4 bases, and 10 bases lay between the germline ends. This CDR3 is 13 amino acids long. CDR1 is SGHTA and CDR2 is FQGNSA in the germline V gene. CDR3 loop: CASSPPGADTQYF. The CDR3, as DNA: TGTGCCAGCAGCCCACCTGGCGCAGATACGCAGTATTTT.

The rearrangement links TRBV28 to TRBJ1-1; D is unresolved. Trimming cost V 2 bases and J 4 bases, with 11 bases left between them. CDR1 MDHEN and CDR2 SYDVKM come from the germline V gene. There are 14 residues in the CDR3. The CDR3 loop reads CASSLAQETTEAFF. The CDR3 coding sequence is TGTGCCAGCAGTTTAGCCCAAGAGACCACTGAAGCTTTCTTT.

A word on this clonotype: Mismatch with germline at one junction end may stem from a read error. The rearrangement joins TRBV15 to TRBJ2-2, with 12 bases that match TRBD2. Germline CDR1 is LNHNV and CDR2 is YYDKDF (reference sequence). This CDR3 is built from 17 residues. In DNA form, the CDR3 reads TGTGCCACCAGCAGACCGTCTAGCGGGAGGGTCACCGGGGAGCTGGTTTTT. Its translation: CATSRPSSGRVTGELVF.

The rearrangement uses TRBV20-1 and TRBJ2-1; a possible D gene is TRBD2 (5 bases). This CDR3 is built from 12 residues. Trimming took 3 bases from V and 9 from J, leaving 12 bases between them. Germline assignment: CDR1 DFQATT and CDR2 SNEGSKA (reference sequence). DNA for the CDR3: TGCAGTGCTAGGTTAAGGACTGTTGAGCAGTTCTTC. It encodes CSARLRTVEQFF.